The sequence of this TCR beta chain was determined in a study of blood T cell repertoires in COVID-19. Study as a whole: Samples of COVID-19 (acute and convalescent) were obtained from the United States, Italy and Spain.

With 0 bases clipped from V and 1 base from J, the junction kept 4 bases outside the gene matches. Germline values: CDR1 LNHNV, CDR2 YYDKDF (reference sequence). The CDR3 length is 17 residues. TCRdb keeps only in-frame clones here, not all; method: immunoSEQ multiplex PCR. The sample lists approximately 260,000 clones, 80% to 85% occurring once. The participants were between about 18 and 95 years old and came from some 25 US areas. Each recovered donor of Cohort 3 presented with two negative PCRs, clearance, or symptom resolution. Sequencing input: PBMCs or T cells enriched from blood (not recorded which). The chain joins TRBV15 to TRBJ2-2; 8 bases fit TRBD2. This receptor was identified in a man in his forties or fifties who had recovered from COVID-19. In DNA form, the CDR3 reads TGTGCCACCAGCAGAGATGTACTAGCGGAGAACACCGGGGAGCTGTTTTTT. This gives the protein CATSRDVLAENTGELFF.